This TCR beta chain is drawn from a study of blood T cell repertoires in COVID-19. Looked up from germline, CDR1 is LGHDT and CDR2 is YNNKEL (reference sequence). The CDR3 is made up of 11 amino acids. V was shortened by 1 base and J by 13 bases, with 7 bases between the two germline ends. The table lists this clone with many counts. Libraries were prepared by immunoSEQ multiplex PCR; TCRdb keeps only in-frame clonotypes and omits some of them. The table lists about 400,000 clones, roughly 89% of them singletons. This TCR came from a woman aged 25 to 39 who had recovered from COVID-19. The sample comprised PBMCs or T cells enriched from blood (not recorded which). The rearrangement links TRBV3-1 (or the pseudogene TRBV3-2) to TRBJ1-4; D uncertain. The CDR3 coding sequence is TGTGCCAGCAGCCAAGCATCTAGACTGTTTTTT. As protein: CASSQASRLFF.